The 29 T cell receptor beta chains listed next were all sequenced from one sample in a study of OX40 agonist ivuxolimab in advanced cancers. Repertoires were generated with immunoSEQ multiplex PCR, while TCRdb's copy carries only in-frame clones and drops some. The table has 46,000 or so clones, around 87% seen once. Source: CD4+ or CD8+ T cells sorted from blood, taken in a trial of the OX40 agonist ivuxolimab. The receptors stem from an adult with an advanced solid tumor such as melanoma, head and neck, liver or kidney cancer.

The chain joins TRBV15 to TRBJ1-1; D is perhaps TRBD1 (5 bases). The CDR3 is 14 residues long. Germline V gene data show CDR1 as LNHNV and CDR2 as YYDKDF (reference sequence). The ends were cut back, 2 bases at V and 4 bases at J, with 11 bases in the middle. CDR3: CATSRSRAGTEAFF. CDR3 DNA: TGTGCCACCAGCAGAAGCAGGGCTGGCACTGAAGCTTTCTTT.

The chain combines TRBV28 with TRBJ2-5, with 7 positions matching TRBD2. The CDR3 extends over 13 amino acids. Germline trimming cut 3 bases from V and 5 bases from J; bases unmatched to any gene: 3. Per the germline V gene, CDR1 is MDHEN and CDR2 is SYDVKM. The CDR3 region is CASSFAGAETQYF. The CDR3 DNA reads TGTGCCAGCAGTTTCGCGGGAGCGGAGACCCAGTACTTC.

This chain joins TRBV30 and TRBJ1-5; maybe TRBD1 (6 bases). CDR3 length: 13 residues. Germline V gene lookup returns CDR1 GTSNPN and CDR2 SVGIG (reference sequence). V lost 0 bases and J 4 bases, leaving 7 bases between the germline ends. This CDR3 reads CAWSVGGNQPQHF. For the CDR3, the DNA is TGTGCCTGGAGTGTAGGGGGGAATCAGCCCCAGCATTTT. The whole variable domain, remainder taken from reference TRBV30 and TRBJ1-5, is SQTIHQWPATLVQPVGSPLSLECTVEGTSNPNLYWYRQAAGRGLQLLFYSVGIGQISSEVPQNLSASRPQDRQFILSSKKLLLSDSGFYLCAWSVGGNQPQHFGDGTRLSIL.

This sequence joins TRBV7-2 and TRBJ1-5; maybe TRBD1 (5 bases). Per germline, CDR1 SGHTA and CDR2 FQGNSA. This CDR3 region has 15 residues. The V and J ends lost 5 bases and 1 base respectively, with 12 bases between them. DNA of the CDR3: TGTGCCAGCAGCGCCAGGGTGGAGAGCAATCAGCCCCAGCATTTT. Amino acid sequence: CASSARVESNQPQHF.

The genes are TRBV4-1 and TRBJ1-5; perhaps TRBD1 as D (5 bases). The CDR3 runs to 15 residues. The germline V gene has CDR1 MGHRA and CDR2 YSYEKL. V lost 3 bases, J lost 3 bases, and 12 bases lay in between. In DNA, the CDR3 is TGCGCCAGCAGCCAGACCCGGGGGGTCAATCAGCCCCAGCATTTT. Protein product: CASSQTRGVNQPQHF.

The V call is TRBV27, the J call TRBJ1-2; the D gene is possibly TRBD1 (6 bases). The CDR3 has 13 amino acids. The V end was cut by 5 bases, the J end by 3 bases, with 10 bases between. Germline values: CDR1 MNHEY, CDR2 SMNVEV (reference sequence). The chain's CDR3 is CASSLQGHYGYTF. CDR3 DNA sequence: TGTGCCAGCAGTCTACAGGGCCACTATGGCTACACCTTC.

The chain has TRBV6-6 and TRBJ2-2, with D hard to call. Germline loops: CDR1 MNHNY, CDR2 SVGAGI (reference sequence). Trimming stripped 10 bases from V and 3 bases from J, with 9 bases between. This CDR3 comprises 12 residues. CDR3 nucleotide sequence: TGTGCCATGGTAGCAGACACCGGGGAGCTGTTTTTT. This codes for CAMVADTGELFF.

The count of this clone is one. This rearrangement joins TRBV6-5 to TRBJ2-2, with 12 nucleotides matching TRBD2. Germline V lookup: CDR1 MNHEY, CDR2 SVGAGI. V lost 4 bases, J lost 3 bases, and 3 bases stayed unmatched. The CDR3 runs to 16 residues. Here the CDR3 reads CASSWGLAGDTGELFF. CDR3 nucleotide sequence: TGTGCCAGCAGTTGGGGACTAGCGGGTGACACCGGGGAGCTGTTTTTT.

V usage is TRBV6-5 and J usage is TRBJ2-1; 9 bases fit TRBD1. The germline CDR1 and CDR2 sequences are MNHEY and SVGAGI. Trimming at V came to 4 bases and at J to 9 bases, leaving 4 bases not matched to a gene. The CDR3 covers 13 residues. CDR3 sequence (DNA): TGTGCCAGCAGTTCAACAGGGGGCGGTGAGCAGTTCTTC. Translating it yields CASSSTGGGEQFF.

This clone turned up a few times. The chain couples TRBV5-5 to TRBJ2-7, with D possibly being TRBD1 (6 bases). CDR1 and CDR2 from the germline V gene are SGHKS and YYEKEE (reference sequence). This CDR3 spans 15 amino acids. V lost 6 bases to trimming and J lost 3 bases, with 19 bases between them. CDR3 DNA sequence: TGTGCCAGCAACCCCACTCCAGGGGCATTCTACGAGCAGTACTTC. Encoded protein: CASNPTPGAFYEQYF.

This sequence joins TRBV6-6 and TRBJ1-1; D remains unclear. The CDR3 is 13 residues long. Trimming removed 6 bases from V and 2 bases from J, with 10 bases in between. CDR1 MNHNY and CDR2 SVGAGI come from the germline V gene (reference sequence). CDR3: CASRLRENTEAFF. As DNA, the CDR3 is TGTGCCAGCAGATTACGGGAAAACACTGAAGCTTTCTTT.

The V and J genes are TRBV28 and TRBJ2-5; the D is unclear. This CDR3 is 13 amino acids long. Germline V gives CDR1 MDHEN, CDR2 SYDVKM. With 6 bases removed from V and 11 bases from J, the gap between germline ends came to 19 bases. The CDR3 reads CASSRTTLGEQYF. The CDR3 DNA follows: TGTGCCAGCAGCCGAACCACTCTAGGAGAGCAGTACTTC.

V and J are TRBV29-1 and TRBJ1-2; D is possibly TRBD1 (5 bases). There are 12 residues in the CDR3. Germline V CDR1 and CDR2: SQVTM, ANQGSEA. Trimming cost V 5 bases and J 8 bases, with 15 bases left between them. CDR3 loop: CSVRFRVGGYTF. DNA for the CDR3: TGCAGCGTTCGGTTCAGGGTGGGGGGCTACACCTTC.

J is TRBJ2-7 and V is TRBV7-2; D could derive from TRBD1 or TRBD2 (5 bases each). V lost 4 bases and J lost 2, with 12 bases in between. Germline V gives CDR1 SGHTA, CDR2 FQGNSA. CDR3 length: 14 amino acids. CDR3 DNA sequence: TGTGCCAGCAGCTACGGGACGGCGACCTACGAGCAGTACTTC. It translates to CASSYGTATYEQYF.

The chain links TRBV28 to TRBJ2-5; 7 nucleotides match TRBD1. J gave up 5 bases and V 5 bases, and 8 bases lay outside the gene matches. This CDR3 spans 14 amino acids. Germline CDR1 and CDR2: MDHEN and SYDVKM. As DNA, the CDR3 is TGTGCCAGCAGTGCAAAGAACAGGGGCGAGACCCAGTACTTC. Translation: CASSAKNRGETQYF.

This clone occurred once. This chain's CDR3 is CAWSVVTYYEQYF. DNA of the CDR3: TGTGCCTGGAGTGTTGTCACCTACTACGAGCAGTACTTC. The V gene is TRBV30, the J gene TRBJ2-7, with D unresolved. This CDR3 comprises 13 residues. Per germline, CDR1 GTSNPN and CDR2 SVGIG (reference sequence). Trimming stripped 0 bases from V and 3 bases from J, with 9 bases between.

The CDR3 reads CASSYGTGPDQPQHF. CDR3 DNA sequence: TGTGCCAGCAGTTATGGGACAGGGCCCGATCAGCCCCAGCATTTT. This chain joins TRBV6-4 and TRBJ1-5; TRBD1 matches 9 bases. The CDR3 runs to 15 residues. Germline values: CDR1 MRHNA, CDR2 SNTAGT. The J segment lost 5 bases and the V segment lost 5 bases, leaving 7 bases of the junction unmatched.

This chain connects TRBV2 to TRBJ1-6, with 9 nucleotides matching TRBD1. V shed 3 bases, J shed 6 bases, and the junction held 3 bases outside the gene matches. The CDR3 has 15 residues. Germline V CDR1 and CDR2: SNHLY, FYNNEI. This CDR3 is CASSDRQGGNSPLHF. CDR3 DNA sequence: TGTGCCAGCAGTGACCGACAGGGGGGTAATTCACCCCTCCACTTT. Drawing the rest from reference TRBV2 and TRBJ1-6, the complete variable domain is EPEVTQTPSHQVTQMGQEVILRCVPISNHLYFYWYRQILGQKVEFLVSFYNNEISEKSEIFDDQFSVERPDGSNFTLKIRSTKLEDSAMYFCASSDRQGGNSPLHFGNGTRLTVT.

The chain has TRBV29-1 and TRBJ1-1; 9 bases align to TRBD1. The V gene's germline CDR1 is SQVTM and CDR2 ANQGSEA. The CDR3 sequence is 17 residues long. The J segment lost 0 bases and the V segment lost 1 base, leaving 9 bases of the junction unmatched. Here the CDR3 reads CSVEGPGGQGLNTEAFF. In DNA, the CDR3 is TGCAGCGTTGAAGGTCCGGGGGGACAGGGCCTGAACACTGAAGCTTTCTTT.

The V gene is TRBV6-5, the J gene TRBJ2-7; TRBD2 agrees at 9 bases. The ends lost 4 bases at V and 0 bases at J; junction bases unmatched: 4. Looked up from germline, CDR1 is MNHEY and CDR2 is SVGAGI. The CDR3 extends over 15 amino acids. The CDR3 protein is CASSWAAGGSYEQYF. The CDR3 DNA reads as TGTGCCAGCAGTTGGGCAGCGGGGGGCTCCTACGAGCAGTACTTC.

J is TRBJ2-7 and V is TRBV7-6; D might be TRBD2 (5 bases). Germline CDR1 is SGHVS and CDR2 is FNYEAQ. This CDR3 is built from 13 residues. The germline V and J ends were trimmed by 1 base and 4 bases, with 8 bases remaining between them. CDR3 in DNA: TGTGCCAGCAGCTTAGAGAGGGCGTACGAGCAGTACTTC. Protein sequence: CASSLERAYEQYF.

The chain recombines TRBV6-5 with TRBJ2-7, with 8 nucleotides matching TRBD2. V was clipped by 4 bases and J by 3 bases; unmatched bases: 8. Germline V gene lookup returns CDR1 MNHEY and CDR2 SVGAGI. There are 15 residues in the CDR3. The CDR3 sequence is CASSLIGTSYYEQYF. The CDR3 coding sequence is TGTGCCAGCAGTTTAATCGGGACTAGTTACTACGAGCAGTACTTC.

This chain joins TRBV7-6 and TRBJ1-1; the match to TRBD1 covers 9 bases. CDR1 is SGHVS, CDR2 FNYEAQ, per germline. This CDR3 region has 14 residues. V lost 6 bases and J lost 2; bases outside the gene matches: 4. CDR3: CASRGQGVNTEAFF. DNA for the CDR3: TGTGCCAGCAGGGGACAGGGAGTAAACACTGAAGCTTTCTTT. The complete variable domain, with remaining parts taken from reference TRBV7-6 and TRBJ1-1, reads GAGVSQSPRYKVTKRGQDVALRCDPISGHVSLYWYRQALGQGPEFLTYFNYEAQQDKSGLPNDRFSAERPEGSISTLTIQRTEQRDSAMYRCASRGQGVNTEAFFGQGTRLTVV.

The CDR3 region has the DNA TGTGCCAGCAGCTTTAGCGGGGGGGCCGGCGAGCAGTACTTC. Protein: CASSFSGGAGEQYF. The V gene is TRBV7-2, the J gene TRBJ2-7; 11 nucleotides match TRBD2. The CDR3 sequence is 14 residues long. The V segment lost 3 bases and the J segment 6 bases; nucleotides outside the gene matches: 4. Germline V gene data show CDR1 as SGHTA and CDR2 as FQGNSA.

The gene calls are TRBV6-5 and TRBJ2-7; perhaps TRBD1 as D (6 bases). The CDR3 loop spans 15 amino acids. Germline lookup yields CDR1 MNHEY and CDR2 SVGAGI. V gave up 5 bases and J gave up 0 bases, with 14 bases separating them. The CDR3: CASSHRDTRSYEQYF. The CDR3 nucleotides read TGTGCCAGCAGTCACCGGGACACCCGCTCCTACGAGCAGTACTTC.

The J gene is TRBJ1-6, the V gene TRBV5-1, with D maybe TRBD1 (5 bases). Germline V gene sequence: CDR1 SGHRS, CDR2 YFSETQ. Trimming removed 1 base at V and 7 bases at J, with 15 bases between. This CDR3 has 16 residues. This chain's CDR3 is CASSLTWTRKNSPLHF. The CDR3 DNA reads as TGCGCCAGCAGCTTGACTTGGACACGGAAGAATTCACCCCTCCACTTT.

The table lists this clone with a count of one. This CDR3 is CASSRVLADTQYF. In nucleotides, the CDR3 is TGTGCCAGCAGCCGCGTCTTAGCGGATACGCAGTATTTT. The chain has TRBV7-6 and TRBJ2-3; D is possibly TRBD2 (5 bases). V gave up 5 bases and J gave up 6 bases, with 12 bases separating them. Per the germline V gene, CDR1 is SGHVS and CDR2 is FNYEAQ. The CDR3 consists of 13 residues. Together with reference TRBV7-6 and TRBJ2-3, the CDR3 gives the full variable domain: GAGVSQSPRYKVTKRGQDVALRCDPISGHVSLYWYRQALGQGPEFLTYFNYEAQQDKSGLPNDRFSAERPEGSISTLTIQRTEQRDSAMYRCASSRVLADTQYFGPGTRLTVL.

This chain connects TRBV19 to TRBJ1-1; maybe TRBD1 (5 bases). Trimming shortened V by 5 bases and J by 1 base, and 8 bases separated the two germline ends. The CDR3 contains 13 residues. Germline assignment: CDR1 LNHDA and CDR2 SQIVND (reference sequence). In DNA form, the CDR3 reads TGTGCCAGTAGTCCCAGGGCGAACACTGAAGCTTTCTTT. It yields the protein CASSPRANTEAFF.

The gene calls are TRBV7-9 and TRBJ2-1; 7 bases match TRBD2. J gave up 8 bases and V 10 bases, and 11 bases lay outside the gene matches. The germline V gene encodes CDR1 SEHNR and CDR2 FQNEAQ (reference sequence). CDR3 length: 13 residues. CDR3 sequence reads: CATRGRAGYEQFF. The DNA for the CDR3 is TGTGCCACCCGTGGGAGGGCAGGCTATGAGCAGTTCTTC.